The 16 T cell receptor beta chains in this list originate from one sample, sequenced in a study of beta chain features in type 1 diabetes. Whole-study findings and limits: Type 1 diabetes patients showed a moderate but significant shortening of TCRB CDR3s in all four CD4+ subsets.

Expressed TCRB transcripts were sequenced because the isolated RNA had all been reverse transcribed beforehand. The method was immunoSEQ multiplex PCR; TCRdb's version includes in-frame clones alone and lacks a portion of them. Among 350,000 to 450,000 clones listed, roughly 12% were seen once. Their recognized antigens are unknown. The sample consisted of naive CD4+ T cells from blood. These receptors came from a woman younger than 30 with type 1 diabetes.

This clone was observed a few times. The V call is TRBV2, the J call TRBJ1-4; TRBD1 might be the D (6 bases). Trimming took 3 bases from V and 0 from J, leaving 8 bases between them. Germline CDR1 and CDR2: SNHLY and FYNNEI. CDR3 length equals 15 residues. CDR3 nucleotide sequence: TGTGCCAGCAGTGACAGGGGACCAACTAATGAAAAACTGTTTTTT. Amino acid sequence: CASSDRGPTNEKLFF.

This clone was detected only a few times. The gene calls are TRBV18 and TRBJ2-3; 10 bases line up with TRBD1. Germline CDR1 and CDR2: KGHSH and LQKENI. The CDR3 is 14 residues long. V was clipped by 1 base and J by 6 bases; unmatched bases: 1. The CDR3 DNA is TGTGCCAGCTCACCACAGGACAGGGGGGATACGCAGTATTTT. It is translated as CASSPQDRGDTQYF.

DNA for the CDR3: TGCGCCAGCAGCCCCCGGACAGGGGATCTGGGGGCCAACGTCCTGACTTTC. This sequence encodes CASSPRTGDLGANVLTF. The chain has TRBV5-1 and TRBJ2-6; TRBD1 aligns across 9 bases. V lost 4 bases, J lost 4 bases, and 9 bases stayed unmatched. Looked up from germline, CDR1 is SGHRS and CDR2 is YFSETQ. CDR3 length: 17 residues.

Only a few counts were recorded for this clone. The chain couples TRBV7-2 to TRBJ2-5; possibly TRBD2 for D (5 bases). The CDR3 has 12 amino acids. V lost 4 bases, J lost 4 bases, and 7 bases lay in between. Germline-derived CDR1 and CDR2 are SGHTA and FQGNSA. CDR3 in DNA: TGTGCCAGCAGCTCCGGGGTAGAGACCCAGTACTTC. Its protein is CASSSGVETQYF.

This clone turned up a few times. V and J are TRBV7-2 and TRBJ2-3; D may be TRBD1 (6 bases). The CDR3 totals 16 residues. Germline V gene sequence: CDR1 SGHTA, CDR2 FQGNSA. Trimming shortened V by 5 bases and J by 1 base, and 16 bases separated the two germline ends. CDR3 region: CASSPLGARRTDTQYF. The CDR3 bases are TGTGCCAGCAGCCCTCTGGGGGCCAGGCGCACAGATACGCAGTATTTT.

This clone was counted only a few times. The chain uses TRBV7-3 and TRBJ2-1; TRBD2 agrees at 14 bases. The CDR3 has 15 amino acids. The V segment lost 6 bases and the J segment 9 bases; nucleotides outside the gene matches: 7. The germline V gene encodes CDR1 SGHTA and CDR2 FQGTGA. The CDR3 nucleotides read TGTGCCAGCAGACCGGGACTAGCGGGAGTTGGTGAGCAGTTCTTC. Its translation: CASRPGLAGVGEQFF.

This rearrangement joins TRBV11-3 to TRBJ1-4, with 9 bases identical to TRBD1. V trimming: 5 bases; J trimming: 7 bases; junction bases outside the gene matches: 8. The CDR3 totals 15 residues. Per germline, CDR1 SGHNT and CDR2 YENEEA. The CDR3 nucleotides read TGTGCCAGCAGCCGAAGGACAGGGGAAGGTGAAAAACTGTTTTTT. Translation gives CASSRRTGEGEKLFF.

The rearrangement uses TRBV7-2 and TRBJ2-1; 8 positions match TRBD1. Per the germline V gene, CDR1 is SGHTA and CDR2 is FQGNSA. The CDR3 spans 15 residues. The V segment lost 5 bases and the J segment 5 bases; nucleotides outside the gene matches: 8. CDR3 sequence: CASSVRDRPNNEQFF. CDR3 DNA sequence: TGTGCCAGCAGCGTCCGGGACAGGCCTAACAATGAGCAGTTCTTC.

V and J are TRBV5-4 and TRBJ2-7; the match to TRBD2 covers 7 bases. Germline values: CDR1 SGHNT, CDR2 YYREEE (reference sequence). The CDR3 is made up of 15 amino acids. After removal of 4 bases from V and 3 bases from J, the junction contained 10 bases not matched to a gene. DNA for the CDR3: TGTGCCAGCAGCACGGGGACTACGCCTTTCTACGAGCAGTACTTC. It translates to CASSTGTTPFYEQYF.

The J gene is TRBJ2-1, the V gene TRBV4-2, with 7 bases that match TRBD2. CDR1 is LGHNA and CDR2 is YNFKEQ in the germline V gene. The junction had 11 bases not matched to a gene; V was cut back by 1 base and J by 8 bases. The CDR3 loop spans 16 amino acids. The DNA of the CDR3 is TGTGCCAGCAGCCAAGTCGGGGGGTTGGGTAGCGATGAGCAGTTCTTC. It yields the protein CASSQVGGLGSDEQFF.

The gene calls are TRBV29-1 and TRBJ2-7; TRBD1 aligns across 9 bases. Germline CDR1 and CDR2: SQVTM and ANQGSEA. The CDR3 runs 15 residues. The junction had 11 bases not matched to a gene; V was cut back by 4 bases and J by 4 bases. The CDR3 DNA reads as TGCAGCGTTGCGGGGACAGGGAGTTCAGAGTACGAGCAGTACTTC. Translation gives CSVAGTGSSEYEQYF.

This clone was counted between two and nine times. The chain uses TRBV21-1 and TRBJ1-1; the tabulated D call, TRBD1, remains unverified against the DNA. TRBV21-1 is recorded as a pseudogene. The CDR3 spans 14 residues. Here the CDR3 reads CASTPMRQGARAFF. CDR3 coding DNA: TGTGCCAGCACCCCGATGAGGCAGGGGGCGCGAGCTTTCTTT.

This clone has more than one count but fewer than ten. The CDR3 DNA sequence: TGTGCCAGCAGCTCTGCGGGGGAAACTAATGAGCAGTTCTTC. It is translated as CASSSAGETNEQFF. The V call is TRBV13, the J call TRBJ2-1; the match to TRBD2 covers 7 bases. V shed 4 bases and J 7 bases; nucleotides not matched to a gene: 7. Looked up from germline, CDR1 is PRHDT and CDR2 is FYEKMQ (reference sequence). The CDR3 has 14 residues.

CDR3 bases: TGTGCCAGTAGGGCAGGATGGAACACTGAAGCTTTCTTT. This sequence encodes CASRAGWNTEAFF. This chain links TRBV19 with TRBJ1-1, with D uncertain. The V gene's germline CDR1 is LNHDA and CDR2 SQIVND (reference sequence). The CDR3 totals 13 residues. The V end lost 6 bases, the J end lost 1 base, and 9 bases lay between the germline ends.

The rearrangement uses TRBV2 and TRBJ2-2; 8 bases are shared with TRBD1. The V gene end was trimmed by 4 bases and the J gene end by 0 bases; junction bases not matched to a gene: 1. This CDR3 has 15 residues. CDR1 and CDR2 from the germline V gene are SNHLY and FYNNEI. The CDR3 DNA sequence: TGTGCCAGCAGTGCACAGGGGGCGAACACCGGGGAGCTGTTTTTT. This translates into CASSAQGANTGELFF.

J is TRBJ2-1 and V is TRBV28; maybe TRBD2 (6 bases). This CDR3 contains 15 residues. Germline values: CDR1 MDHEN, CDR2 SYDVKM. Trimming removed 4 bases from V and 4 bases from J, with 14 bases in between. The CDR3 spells CASSSPAGMYNEQFF. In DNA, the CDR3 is TGTGCCAGCAGTTCCCCGGCGGGGATGTACAATGAGCAGTTCTTC.